These T cell receptor beta chains were read from a single sample in a study of post-analysis software for immune sequencing data. TCRdb fed the PCR reads into MiXCR, producing one record per CDR3 protein. The data contain about half a million distinct CDR3 sequences, around a third of them seen just once; the ten biggest clones take up 6%. The sequenced sample consisted of blood. These receptors originate from a girl under 18 with multiple sclerosis. CDR3s include the opening cysteine and the closing phenylalanine or tryptophan. The order of the fields is D gene, J gene, V gene, clone size, CDR3 DNA, CDR3 protein. A D gene is named only where the DNA matches it firmly. Only part of the rows carry a size: once, few, many, or a class if the clone is expanded.

d_call: NA
j_call: TRBJ2-7
v_call: TRBV6-5
clone_size: NA
cdr3_nt: TGCGCCAGCACCTCGGTAGGGAGCTCCTACGAGCAGTACTTC
cdr3_aa: CASTSVGSSYEQYF

d_call: NA
j_call: TRBJ1-4
v_call: TRBV10-3
clone_size: NA
cdr3_nt: TGTGCCATCAGCCCGGGCAGGGCTAGTGAAAAACTGTTTTTT
cdr3_aa: CAISPGRASEKLFF

d_call: NA
j_call: TRBJ2-1
v_call: TRBV7-8
clone_size: NA
cdr3_nt: TGTGCCAGCAGCTTGGCAGGGACGGACTTCTACAATGAGCAGTTCTTC
cdr3_aa: CASSLAGTDFYNEQFF

d_call: NA
j_call: TRBJ2-5
v_call: TRBV6-1
clone_size: NA
cdr3_nt: TGTGCCAGCAATAAACTCCAAGAGACCCAGTACTTC
cdr3_aa: CASNKLQETQYF

d_call: TRBD2
j_call: TRBJ2-1
v_call: TRBV12-3/TRBV12-4
clone_size: few
cdr3_nt: TGTGCCAGCAGTTTAGGGGGGGGGTGGTACAATGAGCAGTTCTTC
cdr3_aa: CASSLGGGWYNEQFF

d_call: NA
j_call: TRBJ2-5
v_call: TRBV5-1
clone_size: NA
cdr3_nt: TGCGCCAGCAGCCCCAGACCCGGGACCGAGACCCAGTACTTC
cdr3_aa: CASSPRPGTETQYF

d_call: TRBD1
j_call: TRBJ1-2
v_call: TRBV20-1
clone_size: NA
cdr3_nt: TGCAGTGCCGCGGACAGGGACCAGGGCTACACCTTC
cdr3_aa: CSAADRDQGYTF

d_call: TRBD2
j_call: TRBJ2-3
v_call: TRBV20-1
clone_size: once
cdr3_nt: TGCAGTGCTAGAGAACGGGGGGGAACAGATACGCAGTATTTT
cdr3_aa: CSARERGGTDTQYF

d_call: NA
j_call: TRBJ2-3
v_call: TRBV12-3/TRBV12-4
clone_size: once
cdr3_nt: TGTGCCAGCAGTCCGACAGTAGATACGCAGTATTTT
cdr3_aa: CASSPTVDTQYF

d_call: NA
j_call: TRBJ1-6
v_call: TRBV5-1
clone_size: NA
cdr3_nt: TGCGCCAGCAGCTTATACACAGGGATCGCCTATAATTCACCCCTCCACTTT
cdr3_aa: CASSLYTGIAYNSPLHF

d_call: TRBD2
j_call: TRBJ2-1
v_call: TRBV4-2
clone_size: few
cdr3_nt: TGTGCCAGCAGCCCCACAACTAGCGGGGCCTACAATGAGCAGTTCTTC
cdr3_aa: CASSPTTSGAYNEQFF

d_call: NA
j_call: TRBJ1-2
v_call: TRBV12-3/TRBV12-4
clone_size: NA
cdr3_nt: TGTGCCAGCAGTGACGGGACGGTCTATGGCTACACCTTC
cdr3_aa: CASSDGTVYGYTF

d_call: NA
j_call: TRBJ2-7
v_call: TRBV10-3
clone_size: few
cdr3_nt: TGTGCCAGCACGGACAGTACCTCCTACGAGCAGTACTTC
cdr3_aa: CASTDSTSYEQYF

d_call: NA
j_call: TRBJ2-7
v_call: TRBV29-1
clone_size: many
cdr3_nt: TGCAGCGTCCGCGGACAGAGCTACGAGCAGTACTTC
cdr3_aa: CSVRGQSYEQYF

d_call: TRBD2
j_call: TRBJ2-1
v_call: TRBV4-3
clone_size: NA
cdr3_nt: TGCGCCAGCAGCCAAGGATCCACTAGCGCTATCAATGAGCAGTTCTTC
cdr3_aa: CASSQGSTSAINEQFF

d_call: NA
j_call: TRBJ2-5
v_call: TRBV7-8
clone_size: few
cdr3_nt: TGTGCCAGCAGCTTAAGGCAGGCCATTCAAGAGACCCAGTACTTC
cdr3_aa: CASSLRQAIQETQYF

d_call: TRBD2
j_call: TRBJ2-5
v_call: TRBV12-3/TRBV12-4
clone_size: few
cdr3_nt: TGTGCCAGCACCCCGTCCTCGGCCCTAGCGGGGGGCCCGCAAGAGACCCAGTACTTC
cdr3_aa: CASTPSSALAGGPQETQYF

d_call: TRBD1
j_call: TRBJ1-5
v_call: TRBV5-1
clone_size: NA
cdr3_nt: TGCGCCAGCAGCTTGGGGCCCTTGGCAGGGGGACCGGATCAGCCCCAGCATTTT
cdr3_aa: CASSLGPLAGGPDQPQHF

d_call: TRBD1
j_call: TRBJ2-3
v_call: TRBV20-1
clone_size: NA
cdr3_nt: TGCAGTGCTAGGACAGGGGGCGATGATACGCAGTATTTT
cdr3_aa: CSARTGGDDTQYF

d_call: TRBD1
j_call: TRBJ2-7
v_call: TRBV18
clone_size: few
cdr3_nt: TGTGCCAGCTCACCACCCGGCGGGACAGGGGACCTCCTAGGAGAGCAGTACTTC
cdr3_aa: CASSPPGGTGDLLGEQYF

d_call: TRBD1
j_call: TRBJ1-2
v_call: TRBV6-5
clone_size: few
cdr3_nt: TGTGCCAGCAGTTACGACAGGGGCTCCCTCAGAGGCTATGGCTACACCTTC
cdr3_aa: CASSYDRGSLRGYGYTF

d_call: TRBD2
j_call: TRBJ2-1
v_call: TRBV27
clone_size: NA
cdr3_nt: TGTGCCAGGTTCCTCGAGGGACTAGAGTGCTCCTACAATGAGCAGTTCTTC
cdr3_aa: CARFLEGLECSYNEQFF

d_call: NA
j_call: TRBJ2-7
v_call: TRBV2
clone_size: NA
cdr3_nt: TGTGCCAGCAGTGAGTTTCGTACCTCCTACGAGCAGTACTTC
cdr3_aa: CASSEFRTSYEQYF

d_call: TRBD2
j_call: TRBJ2-5
v_call: TRBV20-1
clone_size: NA
cdr3_nt: TGCAGCGCTACGCTAGCGGGGGGACTACAAGAGACCCAGTACTTC
cdr3_aa: CSATLAGGLQETQYF

d_call: NA
j_call: TRBJ1-1
v_call: TRBV6-5
clone_size: once
cdr3_nt: TGTGCCAGCAGTTACGAGGAATTTTCAGGAGCTTTCTTT
cdr3_aa: CASSYEEFSGAFF

d_call: NA
j_call: TRBJ1-5
v_call: TRBV6-2/TRBV6-3
clone_size: NA
cdr3_nt: TGTGCCAGCAGCCCTGGAGGTCTCGGCAATCAGCCCCAGCATTTT
cdr3_aa: CASSPGGLGNQPQHF

d_call: NA
j_call: TRBJ1-6
v_call: TRBV13
clone_size: few
cdr3_nt: TGTGCCAGCAGTGGGAGTTCACCCCTCCACTTT
cdr3_aa: CASSGSSPLHF

d_call: NA
j_call: TRBJ2-1
v_call: TRBV2
clone_size: few
cdr3_nt: TGTGCCAGCAGTGAAGAGGGGGGCGATTACAATGAGCAGTTCTTC
cdr3_aa: CASSEEGGDYNEQFF

d_call: TRBD2
j_call: TRBJ2-3
v_call: TRBV6-5
clone_size: NA
cdr3_nt: TGTGCCAGCAGGCAACCGGGACTAGCGGGGACAGATACGCAGTATTTT
cdr3_aa: CASRQPGLAGTDTQYF

d_call: NA
j_call: TRBJ1-1
v_call: TRBV12-3/TRBV12-4
clone_size: NA
cdr3_nt: TGTGCCAGCAGTTTTGGGGGATCCAGCACTGAAGCTTTCTTT
cdr3_aa: CASSFGGSSTEAFF

d_call: NA
j_call: TRBJ2-3
v_call: TRBV6-2/TRBV6-3
clone_size: few
cdr3_nt: TGTGCCAGCAGTTACCCACCAGATACGCAGTATTTT
cdr3_aa: CASSYPPDTQYF

d_call: NA
j_call: TRBJ2-3
v_call: TRBV7-2
clone_size: NA
cdr3_nt: TGTGCCAGCAGCTCAATATTCTCCGCAGATACGCAGTATTTT
cdr3_aa: CASSSIFSADTQYF

d_call: NA
j_call: TRBJ1-1
v_call: TRBV12-3/TRBV12-4
clone_size: many
cdr3_nt: TGTGCCAGCAGCCCCTACACTGAAGCTTTCTTT
cdr3_aa: CASSPYTEAFF

d_call: NA
j_call: TRBJ2-7
v_call: TRBV27
clone_size: few
cdr3_nt: TGTGCCAGGTCCCAGGACAGTCCCTACGAGCAGTACTTC
cdr3_aa: CARSQDSPYEQYF

d_call: NA
j_call: TRBJ2-5
v_call: TRBV12-3/TRBV12-4
clone_size: NA
cdr3_nt: TGTGCCAGCAGTACAAACCGACTGGAAAAAGAGACCCAGTACTTC
cdr3_aa: CASSTNRLEKETQYF

d_call: NA
j_call: TRBJ1-4
v_call: TRBV20-1
clone_size: NA
cdr3_nt: TGCAGTGCTTGTACCACGGGCGTTGAAGAACTGTTTTTT
cdr3_aa: CSACTTGVEELFF

d_call: NA
j_call: TRBJ2-5
v_call: TRBV12-3/TRBV12-4
clone_size: few
cdr3_nt: TGTGCCAGCAGTTCTACAGGGAAAATGGCGGAGACCCAGTACTTC
cdr3_aa: CASSSTGKMAETQYF

d_call: TRBD2
j_call: TRBJ2-7
v_call: TRBV28
clone_size: few
cdr3_nt: TGTGCCAGCAGCCACGGGACTAGCGGGAGCTACGAGCAGTACTTC
cdr3_aa: CASSHGTSGSYEQYF

d_call: TRBD2
j_call: TRBJ2-1
v_call: TRBV7-2
clone_size: many
cdr3_nt: TGTGCCAGCAGCTTAGCATCTGCGGGGGGATACAATGAGCAGTTCTTC
cdr3_aa: CASSLASAGGYNEQFF

d_call: NA
j_call: TRBJ1-4
v_call: TRBV12-3/TRBV12-4
clone_size: NA
cdr3_nt: TGTGCCAGCAGCCCCTACGGGGGGCGAGGGGAAAAACTGTTTTTT
cdr3_aa: CASSPYGGRGEKLFF

d_call: NA
j_call: TRBJ2-1
v_call: TRBV29-1
clone_size: many
cdr3_nt: TGCAGCGTGACCCGGGACTCCAGTAGTGAGCAGTTCTTC
cdr3_aa: CSVTRDSSSEQFF

d_call: NA
j_call: TRBJ2-5
v_call: TRBV15
clone_size: few
cdr3_nt: TGTGCCACCAGCAGAGATAGGTGGGGGCGTGGAGAGACCCAGTACTTC
cdr3_aa: CATSRDRWGRGETQYF

d_call: TRBD1
j_call: TRBJ1-2
v_call: TRBV3-1
clone_size: NA
cdr3_nt: TGTGCCAGCAGCCCCAAAGGGGGCGTGGGTGGCTACACCTTC
cdr3_aa: CASSPKGGVGGYTF

d_call: NA
j_call: TRBJ2-7
v_call: TRBV4-1
clone_size: NA
cdr3_nt: TGCGCCAGCAGCCAAGATGAAGGGTTCGAGCAGTACTTC
cdr3_aa: CASSQDEGFEQYF

d_call: NA
j_call: TRBJ1-4
v_call: TRBV11-2
clone_size: NA
cdr3_nt: TGTGCCAGCAGCGGGCCGACAGGACGGCGGGAAAAACTGTTTTTT
cdr3_aa: CASSGPTGRREKLFF

d_call: TRBD1
j_call: TRBJ2-5
v_call: TRBV20-1
clone_size: few
cdr3_nt: TGCAGTGCTAGGGGGACAGATCAAGAGACCCAGTACTTC
cdr3_aa: CSARGTDQETQYF

d_call: NA
j_call: TRBJ1-4
v_call: TRBV6-6
clone_size: NA
cdr3_nt: TGTGCCAGCAGCTATGACGGGAGGGAAAAACTGTTTTTT
cdr3_aa: CASSYDGREKLFF

d_call: NA
j_call: TRBJ2-1
v_call: TRBV7-8
clone_size: NA
cdr3_nt: TGTGCCAGCCATTCCAGGCAGGGGAATTACAATGAGCAGTTCTTC
cdr3_aa: CASHSRQGNYNEQFF

d_call: NA
j_call: TRBJ1-2
v_call: TRBV7-9
clone_size: few
cdr3_nt: TGTGCCAGCAGCTTAGCGGGCGGTGGGGATGGCTACACCTTC
cdr3_aa: CASSLAGGGDGYTF

d_call: NA
j_call: TRBJ2-7
v_call: TRBV5-1
clone_size: NA
cdr3_nt: TGCGCCAGCAGCTTGTACCAGGGGAGCTCCTACGAGCAGTACTTC
cdr3_aa: CASSLYQGSSYEQYF

d_call: TRBD1
j_call: TRBJ2-1
v_call: TRBV7-2
clone_size: NA
cdr3_nt: TGTGTCAGCAGCTTCTCACGGACAGGGTACAATGAGCAGTTCTTC
cdr3_aa: CVSSFSRTGYNEQFF

d_call: TRBD1
j_call: TRBJ1-2
v_call: TRBV5-6
clone_size: many
cdr3_nt: TGTGCCAGCAGCGGAAGGGACAGAGCCTATGGCTACACCTTC
cdr3_aa: CASSGRDRAYGYTF

d_call: TRBD1
j_call: TRBJ2-7
v_call: TRBV10-3
clone_size: few
cdr3_nt: TGTGCCACGGCACAGGGGGCCCTCTACGAGCAGTACTTC
cdr3_aa: CATAQGALYEQYF

d_call: NA
j_call: TRBJ1-5
v_call: TRBV20-1
clone_size: NA
cdr3_nt: TGCAGTGCGGAGGAGGAGGTCTACAATCAGCCCCAGCATTTT
cdr3_aa: CSAEEEVYNQPQHF